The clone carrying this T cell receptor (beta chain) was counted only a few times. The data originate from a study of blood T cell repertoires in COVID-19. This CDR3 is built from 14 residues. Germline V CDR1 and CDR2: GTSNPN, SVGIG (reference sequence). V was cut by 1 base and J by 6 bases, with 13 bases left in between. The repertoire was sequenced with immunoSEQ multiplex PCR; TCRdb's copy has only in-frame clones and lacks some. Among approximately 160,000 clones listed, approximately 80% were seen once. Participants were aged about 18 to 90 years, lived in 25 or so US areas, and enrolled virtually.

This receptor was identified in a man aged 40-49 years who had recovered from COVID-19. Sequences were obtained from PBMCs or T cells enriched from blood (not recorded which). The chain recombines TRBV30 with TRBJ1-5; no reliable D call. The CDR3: CAWSDTRVGQPQHF. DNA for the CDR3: TGTGCCTGGAGTGACACTAGGGTGGGTCAGCCCCAGCATTTT.